This is a list of T cell receptor beta chains from one sample in a study of monozygotic twins with inflammatory bowel disease. TCRdb reprocessed the 5' RACE reads and stores each CDR3 protein as one record, lacking DNA. The ten top clones account for about 2.5%, within a sample of about 380,000 distinct CDR3 sequences. Sequencing was carried out using blood. The receptors here all came from a human donor with ulcerative colitis or Crohn's disease, or a healthy co-twin of an affected twin (not recorded which). CDR3s include the opening cysteine and the closing phenylalanine or tryptophan. Each record gives: J gene, V gene, CDR3 protein.

TRBJ2-2,TRBV7-2,CASWTGRLAGELFF
TRBJ2-7,TRBV3-1,CASSQEGTGPYEQYF
TRBJ2-2,TRBV4-3,CASSLLGTRSTGELFF
TRBJ1-1,TRBV18,CASSPGGGKNTEAFF
TRBJ2-1,TRBV7-9,CASSLQGQNNEQFF
TRBJ2-1,TRBV5-6,CASSPETSGGGDEQFF
TRBJ2-3,TRBV7-3,CASSYTGDSSTDTQYF
TRBJ2-6,TRBV5-6,CASNLQGTGANVLTF
TRBJ1-3,TRBV4-3,CASSQGLTDSGNTIYF
TRBJ2-7,TRBV20-1,CSAKRTVGDYEQYF
TRBJ2-7,TRBV28,CASSLTSYEQYF
TRBJ1-1,TRBV5-1,CASSSGALANTEAFF
TRBJ2-3,TRBV9,CASSVASGSTDTQYF
TRBJ1-1,TRBV28,CASTSKWGMAFF
TRBJ2-4,TRBV18,CASSPRLLNMQYF
TRBJ2-2,TRBV6-2/TRBV6-3,CASTMLAGGPNTGELFF
TRBJ1-2,TRBV12-3/TRBV12-4,CASSFGRYYGYTF
TRBJ2-7,TRBV4-1,CASRETGLSSYEQYF
TRBJ2-7,TRBV27,CASSVLTGTGNYEQYF
TRBJ2-7,TRBV7-2,CASNQQGQYYEQYF
TRBJ2-2,TRBV12-3/TRBV12-4,CASSLGLEAGELFF
TRBJ1-5,TRBV6-5,CASSYKLGRVNQPQHF
TRBJ2-3,TRBV29-1,CSHDRGGGVTDTQYF
TRBJ1-1,TRBV5-1,CASSRGQGLNTEAFF
TRBJ1-1,TRBV7-9,CASSLAIGPGGDTEAFF
TRBJ1-2,TRBV6-2/TRBV6-3,CASTGQNYGYTF
TRBJ2-4,TRBV4-1,CASSQWQQTSKNIQYF
TRBJ2-5,TRBV4-1,CASSIGTIKETQYF